This section outlines one T cell receptor beta chain sequence together with its context. What it recognizes is unknown. Random hexamers were used to reverse transcribe 0.5 to 1 ug of RNA. TCR beta CDR3 was amplified by immunoSEQ covering 54 Vbeta and 13 Jbeta. MiXCR, run by TCRdb on the immunoSEQ multiplex PCR reads, gives a single entry per CDR3 protein. The sample carries approximately 180,000 distinct CDR3 sequences, approximately 95% recorded once. This specimen belongs to a study of CD8 T cells in Susac syndrome. In the multiple sclerosis control group, patients were treatment-naive and had stable or active relapsing-remitting disease. Trimming shortened V by 5 bases and J by 2 bases, and 7 bases separated the two germline ends. Germline CDR1 reads SGHTA; CDR2 reads FQGNSA. There are 12 residues in the CDR3. Study outcomes and limitations: The study recognized that its TCR sequencing and HLA analysis covered a relatively small number of individuals.

Material for sequencing was CD4+ T cells from PBMCs. The receptor comes from a human donor with multiple sclerosis. The V and J genes are TRBV7-2 and TRBJ2-7; D is ambiguous. CDR3 DNA: TGTGCCAGCAGCCTAAATACCTACGAGCAGTACTTC. Translated, it gives CASSLNTYEQYF.